Following are 16 T cell receptor beta chains from one sample sequenced in a study of shared clonotypes between healthy human individuals. Repertoires were generated with immunoSEQ multiplex PCR, while TCRdb's copy carries only in-frame clones and drops some. Of 2.5 million or so clones listed, more than 80% are singletons. Sequencing was carried out using naive CD4+ T cells sorted from blood. Subset defined: CD45RA+ positively selected. The source is a young man in good health.

This chain uses TRBV6-5 with TRBJ1-2; the match to TRBD1 covers 7 bases. The CDR3 has 14 amino acids. J was trimmed by 4 bases and V by 3 bases; bases with no gene match: 5. The germline V gene has CDR1 MNHEY and CDR2 SVGAGI. The CDR3: CASSYKQGSYGYTF. DNA of the CDR3: TGTGCCAGCAGTTATAAACAGGGGTCCTATGGCTACACCTTC.

This clone was counted once. This chain joins TRBV5-1 and TRBJ2-3, with D perhaps matching TRBD1 (6 bases). The germline V and J ends were trimmed by 2 bases and 1 base, with 8 bases remaining between them. The germline V gene has CDR1 SGHRS and CDR2 YFSETQ. This CDR3 contains 14 residues. Here the CDR3 reads CASSFGQRTDTQYF. For the CDR3, the DNA is TGCGCCAGCAGCTTTGGACAGCGCACAGATACGCAGTATTTT.

A remark on this clone: This same CDR3 is encoded by further DNA sequences in the sample. The chain couples TRBV29-1 to TRBJ1-1; D call uncertain. Germline V gene sequence: CDR1 SQVTM, CDR2 ANQGSEA. The CDR3 spans 13 residues. Trimming removed 3 bases from V and 0 bases from J, with 8 bases in between. The CDR3 bases are TGCAGCGTTGATCGCAGACTGAACACTGAAGCTTTCTTT. This gives the protein CSVDRRLNTEAFF.

The J gene is TRBJ2-2, the V gene TRBV18; D uncertain. Germline CDR1 and CDR2: KGHSH and LQKENI. V was pared by 4 bases and J by 4 bases, with 7 bases between. There are 13 residues in the CDR3. The DNA of the CDR3 is TGTGCCAGCTCACTAGGCAGCACCGGGGAGCTGTTTTTT. Residues: CASSLGSTGELFF.

This sequence joins TRBV18 and TRBJ2-1; 8 bases fit TRBD2. Trimming removed 3 bases from V and 4 bases from J; junction bases left unmatched: 5. Germline CDR1 is KGHSH and CDR2 is LQKENI. The CDR3 is made up of 15 amino acids. DNA of the CDR3: TGTGCCAGCTCACCGGGGGTAGCGGGGTACAATGAGCAGTTCTTC. Its protein is CASSPGVAGYNEQFF.

This chain links TRBV4-3 with TRBJ2-3; TRBD2 aligns across 11 bases. Germline-derived CDR1 and CDR2 are LGHNA and YSLEER. The CDR3 extends over 18 amino acids. The J segment lost 0 bases and the V segment lost 3 bases, leaving 8 bases of the junction unmatched. The CDR3 spells CASSQGVSGGASTDTQYF. The CDR3 DNA is TGCGCCAGCAGCCAGGGTGTTAGCGGGGGGGCGAGCACAGATACGCAGTATTTT.

The chain combines TRBV19 with TRBJ1-6, with 8 nucleotides matching TRBD1. This CDR3 is 14 amino acids long. With 5 bases clipped from V and 9 bases from J, the junction kept 6 bases outside the gene matches. Germline V gene lookup returns CDR1 LNHDA and CDR2 SQIVND (reference sequence). The CDR3: CASSGRDRISPLHF. CDR3 nucleotide sequence: TGTGCCAGTAGTGGCCGGGACAGGATTTCACCCCTCCACTTT.

This chain uses TRBV11-2 with TRBJ1-2; weak D call: TRBD1 (5 bases). The germline V and J ends were trimmed by 2 bases and 3 bases, with 10 bases remaining between them. CDR3 size: 14 residues. The V gene's germline CDR1 is SGHAT and CDR2 FQNNGV. Here the CDR3 reads CASSLSGRDYGYTF. The CDR3 DNA reads as TGTGCCAGCAGCTTATCGGGACGAGACTATGGCTACACCTTC.

The chain joins TRBV30 to TRBJ1-5, with D tentatively TRBD1 (6 bases). Germline CDR1 is GTSNPN and CDR2 is SVGIG (reference sequence). The CDR3 length is 16 residues. V was pared by 1 base and J by 0 bases, with 13 bases between. CDR3: CAWSGGQGYSNQPQHF. CDR3 coding DNA: TGTGCCTGGAGTGGGGGTCAGGGGTATAGCAATCAGCCCCAGCATTTT.

The genes are TRBV1 and TRBJ2-3; the table's D call, TRBD2, was not checked against the DNA. TRBV1 constitutes a pseudogene. The CDR3 sequence is 15 residues long. The CDR3 region is CTSSFTSGSEDTQYF. The CDR3 DNA sequence: TGCACCAGCAGTTTTACTAGCGGGAGTGAAGATACGCAGTATTTT.

The V gene is TRBV2, the J gene TRBJ1-3; D remains ambiguous. The CDR3 is 14 residues long. The V gene's germline CDR1 is SNHLY and CDR2 FYNNEI. The V end lost 6 bases, the J end lost 1 base, and 10 bases lay between the germline ends. The CDR3, as DNA: TGTGCCAGCAGAACTGAAGGGTCTGGAAACACCATATATTTT. This sequence encodes CASRTEGSGNTIYF.

The chain recombines TRBV6-5 with TRBJ2-7, with TRBD1 matching 9 bases. The J segment lost 5 bases and the V segment lost 7 bases, leaving 12 bases of the junction unmatched. Germline V gene data show CDR1 as MNHEY and CDR2 as SVGAGI. This CDR3 spans 15 amino acids. The CDR3 DNA sequence: TGTGCCAGCACCTCACTCGGACAGGGGAGGAACGAGCAGTACTTC. Encoded protein: CASTSLGQGRNEQYF.

The rearrangement uses TRBV28 and TRBJ2-5, with 8 bases lining up with TRBD1. Looked up from germline, CDR1 is MDHEN and CDR2 is SYDVKM. Losses at the gene ends were 4 bases for V and 5 bases for J; bases not matched to a gene: 9. The CDR3 consists of 15 residues. In DNA form, the CDR3 reads TGTGCCAGCAGTTCCCGGGACAGGCTGAGGGAGACCCAGTACTTC. This sequence encodes CASSSRDRLRETQYF.

The chain employs TRBV5-1 and TRBJ1-2; D is ambiguous. CDR1 SGHRS and CDR2 YFSETQ come from the germline V gene. The CDR3 covers 13 residues. Trimming shortened V by 5 bases and J by 4 bases, and 12 bases separated the two germline ends. The CDR3 region is CASRKDLVYGYTF. The CDR3 coding sequence is TGCGCCAGCAGGAAGGACCTGGTCTATGGCTACACCTTC.

The CDR3 here is CASSKRVGLANTGELFF. CDR3 nucleotides: TGTGCCAGCAGCAAAAGGGTAGGCCTGGCGAACACCGGGGAGCTGTTTTTT. This chain links TRBV21-1 with TRBJ2-2. TRBV21-1 is a pseudogene. CDR3 length: 17 amino acids.

The V call is TRBV29-1, the J call TRBJ2-1; TRBD2 aligns across 8 bases. Trimming at V came to 4 bases and at J to 0 bases, leaving 5 bases not matched to a gene. In germline, CDR1 is SQVTM, CDR2 ANQGSEA. The CDR3 loop spans 15 amino acids. CDR3: CSVGSGVSSYNEQFF. The DNA of the CDR3 is TGCAGCGTTGGTAGCGGGGTCAGCTCCTACAATGAGCAGTTCTTC.